These 28 T cell receptor beta chains share one sample of origin, sequenced in a study of blood T cell repertoires in COVID-19. Data came from immunoSEQ multiplex PCR; TCRdb stores just in-frame clones and leaves some out. The sample includes around 99,000 clones, 88% of them seen just once. The sample was peripheral blood. These receptors all stem from a middle-aged man with active or convalescent COVID-19.

The chain combines TRBV30 with TRBJ1-2; 9 bases agree with TRBD1. Germline lookup yields CDR1 GTSNPN and CDR2 SVGIG (reference sequence). The trim removed 1 base at V and 1 base at J, leaving 1 base unmatched. The CDR3 loop spans 14 amino acids. CDR3 in amino acids: CAWSGQGDNYGYTF. Here the CDR3 DNA reads TGTGCCTGGAGTGGACAGGGGGATAACTATGGCTACACCTTC.

V and J are TRBV6-1 and TRBJ1-2; 11 bases agree with TRBD1. V lost 2 bases, J lost 3 bases, and 5 bases stayed unmatched. Looked up from germline, CDR1 is MNHNS and CDR2 is SASEGT. There are 16 residues in the CDR3. The CDR3 DNA is TGTGCCAGCAGTGAACGGACAGGGGGCGCGTACTATGGCTACACCTTC. Protein: CASSERTGGAYYGYTF.

The J gene is TRBJ1-2, the V gene TRBV27; D might be TRBD1 (5 bases). Trimming stripped 8 bases from V and 3 bases from J, with 16 bases between. The CDR3 totals 14 residues. The germline V gene encodes CDR1 MNHEY and CDR2 SMNVEV (reference sequence). The CDR3 protein is CASRADIYDYGYTF. The DNA for the CDR3 is TGTGCCAGCCGGGCGGACATCTACGACTATGGCTACACCTTC.

This clone was detected a few times. The gene calls are TRBV19 and TRBJ2-2, with D uncertain. The CDR3 totals 13 residues. Germline values: CDR1 LNHDA, CDR2 SQIVND (reference sequence). The V gene lost 6 bases and the J gene lost 7 bases, with 12 bases spanning the gap. CDR3 residues: CASSEVMGGELFF. DNA for the CDR3: TGTGCCAGTAGCGAGGTTATGGGCGGGGAGCTGTTTTTT.

The chain joins TRBV7-9 to TRBJ1-2, with 7 positions matching TRBD1. The J segment lost 9 bases and the V segment lost 1 base, leaving 11 bases of the junction unmatched. The CDR3 loop spans 15 amino acids. The germline gives CDR1 SEHNR, CDR2 FQNEAQ (reference sequence). Here the CDR3 DNA reads TGTGCCAGCAGCTTAGTCTTAGGACAGGATAGGAGCTACACCTTC. Translated: CASSLVLGQDRSYTF.

The V gene is TRBV10-3, the J gene TRBJ1-1, with TRBD1 matching over 10 bases. Looked up from germline, CDR1 is ENHRY and CDR2 is SYGVKD. This CDR3 spans 13 amino acids. V shed 0 bases, J shed 10 bases, and the junction held 2 bases outside the gene matches. DNA of the CDR3: TGTGCCATCAGTGAGTCGACAGGGGGCAGAGCTTTCTTT. Translation: CAISESTGGRAFF.

This sequence joins TRBV6-2 or TRBV6-3 and TRBJ2-7, with TRBD2 as a possible D gene (5 bases). This CDR3 is 14 amino acids long. Germline V gene lookup returns CDR1 MNHEY and CDR2 SVGEGT. V shed 2 bases and J shed 0 bases, with 8 bases lying between them. The CDR3 region is CASSYEGDSYEQYF. The CDR3 nucleotides are TGTGCCAGCAGTTACGAGGGAGACTCCTACGAGCAGTACTTC.

This clone was detected once. The rearrangement links TRBV27 to TRBJ2-7, with 9 nucleotides matching TRBD1. CDR1 is MNHEY and CDR2 is SMNVEV in the germline V gene (reference sequence). The CDR3 runs to 16 residues. Unmatched junction bases numbered 8, after V lost 3 bases and J lost 2 bases. The DNA for the CDR3 is TGTGCCAGCAGTTTTATTCGAGGGACAGGGCCCTACGAGCAGTACTTC. Its protein is CASSFIRGTGPYEQYF.

The sample holds one count of this clone. The chain carries TRBV28 and TRBJ2-2; 7 nucleotides line up with TRBD2. The CDR3 spans 16 residues. Trimming at V came to 2 bases and at J to 6 bases, leaving 9 bases not matched to a gene. The germline V gene encodes CDR1 MDHEN and CDR2 SYDVKM. This CDR3 reads CASSLAAGVGPGELFF. For the CDR3, the DNA is TGTGCCAGCAGTTTAGCGGCGGGAGTGGGACCCGGGGAGCTGTTTTTT.

The CDR3: CATSEGPLYNSPLHF. DNA for the CDR3: TGTGCCACCTCGGAGGGCCCCCTCTATAATTCACCCCTCCACTTT. The J gene is TRBJ1-6, the V gene TRBV28; D uncertain. This CDR3 contains 15 residues. Trimming took off 10 bases at V and 3 bases at J, with 16 bases between the two ends. Per germline, CDR1 MDHEN and CDR2 SYDVKM.

This chain links TRBV7-9 with TRBJ2-5; 8 bases map to TRBD2. The CDR3 totals 14 residues. The germline V gene encodes CDR1 SEHNR and CDR2 FQNEAQ (reference sequence). V lost 9 bases and J lost 5; bases outside the gene matches: 11. The CDR3 nucleotides read TGTGCCAGTTCCGCGGGAGGAGGTTGGGAGACCCAGTACTTC. It is translated as CASSAGGGWETQYF.

V and J are TRBV2 and TRBJ1-2; D is uncertain. Germline V gene data show CDR1 as SNHLY and CDR2 as FYNNEI. This CDR3 spans 14 amino acids. The germline V and J ends were trimmed by 3 bases and 0 bases, with 8 bases remaining between them. The chain's CDR3 is CASSEEWTNYGYTF. In DNA, the CDR3 is TGTGCCAGCAGTGAGGAGTGGACTAACTATGGCTACACCTTC.

The chain has TRBV12-3 or TRBV12-4 and TRBJ2-6; D is unresolved. The CDR3 consists of 10 residues. Trimming removed 6 bases at V and 10 bases at J, with 4 bases between. The CDR3 coding sequence is TGTGCCAGCAGCGTGAACGTCCTGACTTTC. It yields the protein CASSVNVLTF.

The gene calls are TRBV7-2 and TRBJ2-4; maybe TRBD1 (5 bases). The CDR3 consists of 13 residues. Germline CDR1 SGHTA, CDR2 FQGNSA. V lost 1 base and J 6 bases, leaving 7 bases between the germline ends. The CDR3: CASSLVQGNIQYF. The CDR3, as DNA: TGTGCCAGCAGCTTAGTCCAGGGAAACATTCAGTACTTC.

This chain connects TRBV11-2 to TRBJ2-3, with 11 nucleotides matching TRBD2. The CDR3 totals 15 residues. V shed 5 bases, J shed 5 bases, and the junction held 6 bases outside the gene matches. Germline CDR1 and CDR2: SGHAT and FQNNGV. The CDR3 protein is CASSDSGRVIDTQYF. DNA of the CDR3: TGTGCCAGCAGCGATAGCGGGAGGGTCATAGATACGCAGTATTTT.

The chain is built from TRBV5-4 and TRBJ2-7; 7 positions agree with TRBD2. Germline V gene lookup returns CDR1 SGHNT and CDR2 YYREEE (reference sequence). Losses at the gene ends were 1 base for V and 5 bases for J; bases not matched to a gene: 15. The CDR3 has 17 amino acids. The chain's CDR3 is CASSLRALAGDHHEQYF. The CDR3 DNA sequence: TGTGCCAGCAGCTTGCGGGCACTGGCGGGAGACCACCACGAGCAGTACTTC.

The chain employs TRBV5-6 and TRBJ1-6, with 8 bases fitting TRBD1. J was trimmed by 7 bases and V by 3 bases; bases with no gene match: 9. The CDR3 extends over 16 amino acids. CDR1 is SGHDT and CDR2 is YYEEEE in the germline V gene. The CDR3 nucleotides read TGTGCCAGCAGCTCGCCGACCGGGACAGGAAATTCACCCCTCCACTTT. Its translation: CASSSPTGTGNSPLHF.

J is TRBJ2-3 and V is TRBV4-2; D is unresolved. The V and J ends lost 0 bases and 0 bases respectively, with 7 bases between them. The CDR3 length is 15 residues. Germline V gene data show CDR1 as LGHNA and CDR2 as YNFKEQ. CDR3 sequence reads: CASSQDRRSTDTQYF. CDR3 DNA sequence: TGTGCCAGCAGCCAAGATCGGCGGAGCACAGATACGCAGTATTTT.

V gene TRBV3-1 (or the pseudogene TRBV3-2) combines with J gene TRBJ2-7, with D tentatively TRBD1 (6 bases). Trimming pared 0 bases from V and 1 base from J, leaving 10 bases between. The CDR3 length is 15 residues. Germline V lookup: CDR1 LGHDT, CDR2 YNNKEL (reference sequence). CDR3: CASSQDPTGSYEQYF. The CDR3 DNA is TGTGCCAGCAGCCAAGATCCTACAGGGTCCTACGAGCAGTACTTC.

V and J are TRBV4-1 and TRBJ2-7; 8 nucleotides agree with TRBD1. The J segment lost 3 bases and the V segment lost 3 bases, leaving 10 bases of the junction unmatched. Germline lookup yields CDR1 MGHRA and CDR2 YSYEKL. The CDR3 has 16 residues. The CDR3 loop reads CASSQGPGQVFYEQYF. CDR3 nucleotide sequence: TGCGCCAGCAGCCAGGGACCGGGACAGGTCTTCTACGAGCAGTACTTC.

The chain couples TRBV20-1 to TRBJ2-5; 7 bases are a match to TRBD2. CDR3 length equals 14 residues. The trim removed 5 bases at V and 10 bases at J, leaving 16 bases unmatched. The germline V gene has CDR1 DFQATT and CDR2 SNEGSKA (reference sequence). Here the CDR3 DNA reads TGCAGTGCTTGTGCTAGCGGACTAATCAGGGACCAGTACTTC. It is translated as CSACASGLIRDQYF.

The chain combines TRBV3-1 (or the pseudogene TRBV3-2) with TRBJ2-2; TRBD2 matches at 12 bases. The CDR3 consists of 19 residues. V lost 1 base and J lost 5; bases outside the gene matches: 11. Germline values: CDR1 LGHDT, CDR2 YNNKEL (reference sequence). The CDR3 protein is CASSQGNGLAGFITGELFF. The CDR3 DNA reads TGTGCCAGCAGCCAAGGCAACGGACTAGCGGGGTTCATTACCGGGGAGCTGTTTTTT.

The V call is TRBV6-4, the J call TRBJ2-2, with 8 bases matching TRBD1. Germline assignment: CDR1 MRHNA and CDR2 SNTAGT. This CDR3 contains 15 residues. The junction had 2 bases not matched to a gene; V was cut back by 2 bases and J by 3 bases. CDR3 sequence: CASSDGQGDTGELFF. Here the CDR3 DNA reads TGTGCCAGCAGTGACGGACAGGGAGACACCGGGGAGCTGTTTTTT.

Only a few counts were recorded for this clone. The J gene is TRBJ1-2, the V gene TRBV6-2 or TRBV6-3, with D unresolved. Germline assignment: CDR1 MNHEY and CDR2 SVGEGT. This CDR3 is 11 amino acids long. Trimming removed 5 bases at V and 8 bases at J, with 9 bases between. The CDR3 region is CASSPGVGYTF. CDR3 coding DNA: TGTGCCAGCAGTCCAGGCGTCGGCTACACCTTC.

The V gene is TRBV27, the J gene TRBJ1-6, with a possible D match to TRBD1 (6 bases). V was pared by 5 bases and J by 3 bases, with 20 bases between. The CDR3 runs to 18 residues. In germline, CDR1 is MNHEY, CDR2 SMNVEV (reference sequence). The CDR3 spells CASSPPYREKDYNSPLHF. In nucleotides, the CDR3 is TGTGCCAGCAGTCCACCATACAGGGAAAAAGACTATAATTCACCCCTCCACTTT.

The V and J genes are TRBV3-1 (or the pseudogene TRBV3-2) and TRBJ2-2; 7 bases are a match to TRBD1. The trim removed 0 bases at V and 6 bases at J, leaving 4 bases unmatched. This CDR3 has 15 amino acids. Germline V gene sequence: CDR1 LGHDT, CDR2 YNNKEL (reference sequence). In DNA form, the CDR3 reads TGTGCCAGCAGCCAAGATCGAACAGGGGCCGGGGAGCTGTTTTTT. Translated, it gives CASSQDRTGAGELFF.

This chain connects TRBV6-5 to TRBJ2-5; 7 nucleotides match TRBD1. The germline gives CDR1 MNHEY, CDR2 SVGAGI. This CDR3 contains 15 residues. Unmatched junction bases numbered 8, after V lost 5 bases and J lost 2 bases. The CDR3 here is CASSPYGTEQETQYF. The CDR3, as DNA: TGTGCCAGCAGTCCCTACGGGACAGAACAAGAGACCCAGTACTTC.

This clone was seen ten or more times. The V call is TRBV30, the J call TRBJ2-2, with TRBD2 as a possible D gene (6 bases). Germline CDR1 is GTSNPN and CDR2 is SVGIG (reference sequence). V lost 0 bases and J 3 bases, leaving 11 bases between the germline ends. This CDR3 spans 15 amino acids. The CDR3: CAWSVGGIDTGELFF. CDR3 sequence (DNA): TGTGCCTGGAGTGTTGGGGGGATCGACACCGGGGAGCTGTTTTTT.